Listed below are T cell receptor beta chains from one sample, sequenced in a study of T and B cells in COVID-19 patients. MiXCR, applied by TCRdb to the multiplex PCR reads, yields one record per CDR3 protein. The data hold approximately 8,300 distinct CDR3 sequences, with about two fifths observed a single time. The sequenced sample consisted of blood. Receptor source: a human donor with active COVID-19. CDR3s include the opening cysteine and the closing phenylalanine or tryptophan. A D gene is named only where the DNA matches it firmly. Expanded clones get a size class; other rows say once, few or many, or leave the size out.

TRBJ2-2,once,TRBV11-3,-,TGTGCCAGCAGCTTAGCGATCACCGGGGAGCTGTTTTTT,CASSLAITGELFF
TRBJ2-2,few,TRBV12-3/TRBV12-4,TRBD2,TGTGCCAGCAGCCTACGCGGGGGGCGCACCGGGGAGCTGTTTTTT,CASSLRGGRTGELFF
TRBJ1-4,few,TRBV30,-,TGTGCCTGGAGCCCCTTGGGGCAGAATGAAAAACTGTTTTTT,CAWSPLGQNEKLFF
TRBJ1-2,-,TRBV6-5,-,TGTGCCAGCAGCCGGACCACTACTAACTATGGCTACACCTTC,CASSRTTTNYGYTF
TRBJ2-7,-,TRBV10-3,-,TGTGCCATCAGTGAGTCAACAGGCTACTCCTACGAGCAGTACTTC,CAISESTGYSYEQYF
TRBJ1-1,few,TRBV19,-,TGTGCCAGTAGTACAACAGGGCCGAACACTGAAGCTTTCTTT,CASSTTGPNTEAFF
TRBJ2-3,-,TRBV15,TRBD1,TGTGCCACCAGCAGACCTTCCGGGACAGGGACCATTTCTAGCACAGATACGCAGTATTTT,CATSRPSGTGTISSTDTQYF
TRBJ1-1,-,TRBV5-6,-,TGTGCCAGCAGCTTACCACGGCCCACTGAAGCTTTCTTT,CASSLPRPTEAFF
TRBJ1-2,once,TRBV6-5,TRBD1,TGTGCCAGCAGTTACTCTCGGGACAGGGTGAATGGCTACACCTTC,CASSYSRDRVNGYTF
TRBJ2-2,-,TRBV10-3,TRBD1,TGTGCCATCAGGGGGACAGGGAACACCGGGGAGCTGTTTTTT,CAIRGTGNTGELFF
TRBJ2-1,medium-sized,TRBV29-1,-,TGCAGCGTCGGGTTAAATGAGCAGTTCTTC,CSVGLNEQFF
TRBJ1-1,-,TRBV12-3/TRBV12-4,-,TGTGCCAGCAGTTTGGGTCAGTTGAACACTGAAGCTTTCTTT,CASSLGQLNTEAFF
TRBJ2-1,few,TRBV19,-,TGTGCCAGTACCCTACGCCCCTTGGGGTCCTACAATGAGCAGTTCTTC,CASTLRPLGSYNEQFF
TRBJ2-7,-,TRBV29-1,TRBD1,TGCAGCGTCCTAACAGGGGTCGAGCAGTACTTC,CSVLTGVEQYF
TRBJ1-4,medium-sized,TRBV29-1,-,TGCAGCGTTGACGGGGGAACTAATGAAAAACTGTTTTTT,CSVDGGTNEKLFF
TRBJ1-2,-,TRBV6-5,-,TGTGCCAGCAGTTACGTCGGAGGGAAGAGGTATGGCTACACCTTC,CASSYVGGKRYGYTF
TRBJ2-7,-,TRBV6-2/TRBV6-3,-,TGTGCCAGCAGTTTGGGCAGAGCATGGGGCGAGCAGTACTTC,CASSLGRAWGEQYF
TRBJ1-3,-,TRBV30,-,TGTGCCTGGAGTCTTCATGCAGGGGTGGCTGGAAACACCATATATTTT,CAWSLHAGVAGNTIYF
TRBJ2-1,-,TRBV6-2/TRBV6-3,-,TGTGCCAGCAGTCCGTTCGGGGGCAATGAGCAGTTCTTC,CASSPFGGNEQFF
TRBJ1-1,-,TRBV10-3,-,TGTGCCATTGGGAGCGGACTAATGAACACTGAAGCTTTCTTT,CAIGSGLMNTEAFF
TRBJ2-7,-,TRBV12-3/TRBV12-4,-,TGTGCCAGCAGTTCATCCTCCCGGGGGCCCTACGAGCAGTACTTC,CASSSSSRGPYEQYF
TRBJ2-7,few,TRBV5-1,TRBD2,TGCGCCAGCAGCTTGAAGGGAGCGGGAGGGAGAACCTCCTACGAGCAGTACTTC,CASSLKGAGGRTSYEQYF
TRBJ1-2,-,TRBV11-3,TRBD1,TGTGCCAGCAGCTCCTATAACCAGGGGGCGCTTGGCTACACCTTC,CASSSYNQGALGYTF
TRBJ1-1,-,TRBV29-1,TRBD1,TGCAGCGTGGTGGGACAGGCCTTTGAAGCTTTCTTT,CSVVGQAFEAFF
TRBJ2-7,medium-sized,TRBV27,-,TGTGCCAGCAGTTTAGACGCGAGGGGCGAGCAGTACTTC,CASSLDARGEQYF
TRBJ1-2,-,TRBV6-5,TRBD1,TGTGCCAGCAGTCTCGACAGGGCCTATGGCTACACCTTC,CASSLDRAYGYTF
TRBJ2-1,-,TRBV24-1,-,TGTGCCACCAGGGGGTCGGGGGAGGATGAGCAGTTCTTC,CATRGSGEDEQFF
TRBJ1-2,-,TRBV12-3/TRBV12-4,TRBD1,TGTGCCACCCGCGGGGACAGCCTTCGTTTGACCTTC,CATRGDSLRLTF
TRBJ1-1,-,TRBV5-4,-,TGTGCCAGCAGCACGGGACCCCTGGGCACTGAAGCTTTCTTT,CASSTGPLGTEAFF
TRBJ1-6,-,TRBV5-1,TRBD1,TGCGCCAGCAGCTTGGAAGGACAGGGGGGATTGTCCTATAATTCACCCCTCCACTTT,CASSLEGQGGLSYNSPLHF
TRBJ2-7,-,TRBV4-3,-,TGCGCCAGCAGCCAAGAAACAGGGCAGTACGAGCAGTACTTC,CASSQETGQYEQYF
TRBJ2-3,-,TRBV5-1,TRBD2,TGCGCCAGCAGCGGACTAGCGGGAACAGATACGCAGTATTTT,CASSGLAGTDTQYF
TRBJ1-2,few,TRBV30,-,TGTGCCTGGAGTGTACACAGGACTAACTATGGCTACACCTTC,CAWSVHRTNYGYTF